This TCR beta chain was obtained from a study of vaccination and CD4 T cells after COVID-19. At the level of the study: Every participant was given two doses of BNT162b2 or mRNA-1273 vaccine. Drawing of post-COVID samples took place a median about 94 days after diagnosis (range 35 to 161).

Time point: late sampling 161 to 241 days after vaccination in a few convalescent patients. This clonotype was detected a few times. What it binds is unknown. The CDR3 covers 17 residues. V was pared by 5 bases and J by 3 bases, with 22 bases between. Germline V gene sequence: CDR1 LNHDA, CDR2 SQIVND (reference sequence). TCRdb reanalysed the PCR reads using MiXCR and keeps one entry per CDR3 protein. The table includes more than 25,000 distinct CDR3 sequences, approximately 48% detected once. Study results and limitations: It was observed that, in convalescent patients, a median 86.3% of reactive clones arose only post-vaccination. For SARS-CoV-2-reactive clonotypes, the median went from around 20 to 38, a nonsignificant increase.

The sequence was obtained from a human donor who had recovered from COVID-19. The gene calls are TRBV19 and TRBJ1-1; D is possibly TRBD1 (5 bases). Specimen: CD4+ T cells from blood, collected about 7 months after SARS-CoV-2 vaccination. The CDR3 loop reads CASSSGQKYDPDTEAFF. CDR3 in DNA: TGTGCCAGTAGTTCGGGGCAGAAATACGACCCGGACACTGAAGCTTTCTTT.